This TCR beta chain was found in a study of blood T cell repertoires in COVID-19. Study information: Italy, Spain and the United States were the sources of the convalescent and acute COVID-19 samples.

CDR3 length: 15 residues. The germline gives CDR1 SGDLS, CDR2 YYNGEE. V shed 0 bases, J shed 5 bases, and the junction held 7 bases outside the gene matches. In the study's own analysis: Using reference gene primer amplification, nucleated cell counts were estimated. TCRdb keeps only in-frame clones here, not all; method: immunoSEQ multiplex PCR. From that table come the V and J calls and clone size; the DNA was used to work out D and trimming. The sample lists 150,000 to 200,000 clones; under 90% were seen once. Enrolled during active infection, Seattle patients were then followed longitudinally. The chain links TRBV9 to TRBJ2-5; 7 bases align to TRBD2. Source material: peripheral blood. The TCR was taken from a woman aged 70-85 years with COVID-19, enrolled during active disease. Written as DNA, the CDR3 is TGTGCCAGCAGCGTAGTCCCGGGGGGTAGTGAGACCCAGTACTTC. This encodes CASSVVPGGSETQYF.